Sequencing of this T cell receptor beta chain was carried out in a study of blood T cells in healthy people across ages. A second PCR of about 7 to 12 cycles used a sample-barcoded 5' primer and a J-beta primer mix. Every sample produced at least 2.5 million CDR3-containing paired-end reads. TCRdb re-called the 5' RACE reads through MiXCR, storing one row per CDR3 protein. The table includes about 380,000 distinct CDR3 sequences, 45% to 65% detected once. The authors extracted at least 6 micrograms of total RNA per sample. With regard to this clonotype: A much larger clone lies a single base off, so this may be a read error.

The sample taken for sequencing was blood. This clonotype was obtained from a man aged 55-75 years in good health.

CDR3 sequence reads: CASSPGTGSYERYF. DNA for the CDR3: TGTGCCAGCAGCCCCGGGACTGGCTCCTACGAGCGGTACTTC. The V and J genes are TRBV11-2 and TRBJ2-7; D may be TRBD2 (6 bases). CDR3 length equals 14 residues. Per germline, CDR1 SGHAT and CDR2 FQNNGV.